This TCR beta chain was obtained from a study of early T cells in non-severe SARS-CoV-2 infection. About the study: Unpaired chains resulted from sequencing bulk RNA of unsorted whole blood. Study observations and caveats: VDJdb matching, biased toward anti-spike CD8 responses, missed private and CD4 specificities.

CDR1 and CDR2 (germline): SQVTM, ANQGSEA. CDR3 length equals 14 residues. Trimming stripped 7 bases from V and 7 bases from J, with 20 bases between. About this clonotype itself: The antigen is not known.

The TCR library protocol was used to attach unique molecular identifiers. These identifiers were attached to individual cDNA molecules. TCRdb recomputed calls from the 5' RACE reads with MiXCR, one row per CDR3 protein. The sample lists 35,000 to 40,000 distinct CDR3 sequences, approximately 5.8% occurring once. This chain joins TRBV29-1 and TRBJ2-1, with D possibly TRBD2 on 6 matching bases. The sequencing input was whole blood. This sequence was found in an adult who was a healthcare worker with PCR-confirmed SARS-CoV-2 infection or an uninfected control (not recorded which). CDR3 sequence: CSATGLLGMNEQFF. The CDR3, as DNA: TGCAGCGCCACGGGACTCCTGGGTATGAATGAGCAGTTCTTC.